Listed below are T cell receptor beta chains from one sample, sequenced in a study of identical twins. A single record per CDR3 protein comes from TCRdb applying MiXCR to the 5' RACE reads. The sample includes 200,000 to 250,000 distinct CDR3 sequences, approximately 12% of them seen just once. This sample also appeared in a second study, on yellow fever vaccine responses in identical twins.

The sequenced material came from memory (CD45RO+) T cells sorted from blood. Receptors were obtained from a woman aged 18-29 years in good health. Each CDR3 is given with its conserved first and last residue. A D gene is named only where the DNA matches it firmly. Expanded clones get a size class; other rows say once, few or many, or leave the size out.

clone_size	v_call	d_call	j_call	cdr3_aa	cdr3_nt
many	TRBV5-1	NA	TRBJ1-6	CASSVEENSPLHF	TGCGCCAGCAGCGTAGAAGAGAATTCACCCCTCCACTTT
NA	TRBV10-3	NA	TRBJ2-5	CAISRGAETQYF	TGTGCCATCAGCAGGGGGGCAGAGACCCAGTACTTC
few	TRBV5-1	TRBD2	TRBJ2-1	CASSLGSSGRRGEQFF	TGCGCCAGCAGCTTGGGGTCTAGCGGGAGACGGGGGGAGCAGTTCTTC
few	TRBV18	TRBD1	TRBJ1-2	CASSPPGQALGGYTF	TGTGCCAGCTCACCCCCGGGACAGGCCTTGGGAGGCTACACCTTC
few	TRBV6-2/TRBV6-3	NA	TRBJ2-3	CASNAGDTQYF	TGTGCCAGCAATGCGGGAGATACGCAGTATTTT
NA	TRBV28	NA	TRBJ1-1	CASSPFLGEGTEAFF	TGTGCCAGCAGTCCGTTCTTGGGGGAAGGGACTGAAGCTTTCTTT
NA	TRBV28	TRBD2	TRBJ2-7	CASGPGLAGERYEQYF	TGTGCCAGCGGTCCCGGACTAGCGGGAGAAAGATACGAGCAGTACTTC
few	TRBV28	TRBD1	TRBJ2-7	CASIKQGDYEQYF	TGTGCCAGCATTAAACAGGGGGACTACGAGCAGTACTTC
many	TRBV5-1	NA	TRBJ2-1	CASSLAGDYNEQFF	TGCGCCAGCAGCTTGGCCGGAGATTACAATGAGCAGTTCTTC
few	TRBV29-1	TRBD2	TRBJ2-1	CSVDPSGVLHNEQFF	TGCAGCGTTGACCCGAGCGGGGTGCTCCACAATGAGCAGTTCTTC
many	TRBV5-1	NA	TRBJ2-2	CASSTNQGRTGELFF	TGCGCCAGCAGCACCAACCAGGGGCGCACCGGGGAGCTGTTTTTT
NA	TRBV29-1	TRBD1	TRBJ2-1	CSAKGQGINNEQFF	TGCAGCGCAAAGGGACAGGGGATAAACAATGAGCAGTTCTTC
NA	TRBV27	TRBD2	TRBJ2-1	CASRGGLAGGPSEQFF	TGTGCCAGCAGGGGTGGACTAGCGGGAGGGCCGTCTGAGCAGTTCTTC
NA	TRBV28	NA	TRBJ2-5	CASSLSGQETQYF	TGTGCCAGCAGTTTATCGGGCCAAGAGACCCAGTACTTC
few	TRBV6-2/TRBV6-3	TRBD1	TRBJ2-3	CASRTDRGLDTQYF	TGTGCCAGCAGAACGGACAGGGGCCTAGATACGCAGTATTTT
many	TRBV28	NA	TRBJ1-5	CASSLYGDQPQHF	TGTGCCAGCAGTTTATACGGAGATCAGCCCCAGCATTTT
medium-sized	TRBV7-9	NA	TRBJ1-4	CASTLKGGANEKLFF	TGTGCCAGCACCCTTAAGGGGGGGGCTAATGAAAAACTGTTTTTT
NA	TRBV11-1	NA	TRBJ2-4	CASSLQAGRAKNIQYF	TGTGCCAGCAGCTTACAGGCGGGCCGAGCCAAAAACATTCAGTACTTC
NA	TRBV6-5	TRBD1	TRBJ1-1	CASSYIGQGRTNTEAFF	TGTGCCAGCAGTTACATCGGACAGGGACGTACGAACACTGAAGCTTTCTTT
NA	TRBV6-5	NA	TRBJ1-2	CASSYSQSPGYTF	TGTGCCAGCAGTTACTCACAGTCGCCCGGCTACACCTTC
few	TRBV6-2/TRBV6-3	TRBD1	TRBJ1-1	CASTPLPKQGTRTEAFF	TGTGCCAGCACTCCTCTCCCAAAACAGGGGACGAGGACTGAAGCTTTCTTT
few	TRBV18	NA	TRBJ2-1	CASSPPKGVNEQFF	TGTGCCAGCTCACCCCCGAAAGGGGTAAATGAGCAGTTCTTC
few	TRBV29-1	TRBD2	TRBJ2-3	CSVGVAGGDTQYF	TGCAGCGTTGGAGTAGCGGGGGGAGATACGCAGTATTTT
NA	TRBV6-5	NA	TRBJ1-2	CASSYSGGAKDYGYTF	TGTGCCAGCAGTTACTCCGGAGGGGCAAAGGACTATGGCTACACCTTC
many	TRBV12-3/TRBV12-4	NA	TRBJ2-3	CASRPLETDTQYF	TGTGCCAGCAGGCCTCTAGAGACAGATACGCAGTATTTT
NA	TRBV3-1	TRBD2	TRBJ2-1	CASSQKTGLAGNNEQFF	TGTGCCAGCAGCCAAAAAACGGGACTAGCGGGTAACAATGAGCAGTTCTTC
many	TRBV15	TRBD1	TRBJ2-5	CATSRAGTGRETQYF	TGTGCCACCAGCAGAGCCGGGACAGGGAGAGAGACCCAGTACTTC
NA	TRBV28	NA	TRBJ2-2	CATNGETGELFF	TGTGCCACCAACGGCGAAACCGGGGAGCTGTTTTTT
many	TRBV20-1	TRBD2	TRBJ2-7	CSARETSGGAYEQYF	TGCAGTGCTAGAGAGACTAGCGGGGGGGCCTACGAGCAGTACTTC
few	TRBV20-1	TRBD2	TRBJ2-7	CSARFRGGPYEQYF	TGCAGTGCTAGGTTCCGGGGGGGCCCCTACGAGCAGTACTTC
many	TRBV11-2	TRBD2	TRBJ2-1	CASSLAGGQFF	TGTGCCAGCAGCTTGGCGGGAGGGCAATTCTTC
NA	TRBV7-3	NA	TRBJ1-1	CASSAKGGTEAFF	TGTGCCAGCAGCGCGAAAGGGGGTACTGAAGCTTTCTTT
many	TRBV5-1	NA	TRBJ2-6	CASSSGVHSGANVLTF	TGCGCCAGCAGCTCCGGGGTTCACTCTGGGGCCAACGTCCTGACTTTC
few	TRBV7-9	NA	TRBJ2-5	CASSLGIEGETQYF	TGTGCCAGCAGCTTAGGGATCGAGGGAGAGACCCAGTACTTC
NA	TRBV14	NA	TRBJ1-1	CASSQVSSGRTEAFF	TGTGCCAGCAGCCAAGTATCGTCAGGGAGGACTGAAGCTTTCTTT